This TCR beta chain stems from a study of a mutant IDH1 vaccine in newly diagnosed glioma. Repertoires were generated with immunoSEQ multiplex PCR, while TCRdb's copy carries only in-frame clones and drops some. The profile covers 55,000 or so clones, with around nine tenths appearing a single time and about 2.4% taken by the ten largest. Points on this clone: Its specificity is unknown.

V was trimmed by 2 bases and J by 0 bases, leaving 5 bases between them. From germline, CDR1 is SQVTM and CDR2 ANQGSEA. The CDR3 has 13 residues. Sample time point: week 11, during vaccination. In the vaccine, a single dose held 300 ug of the mutant IDH1 20-mer peptide, along with topical imiquimod. The sequence was collected from a man between 45 and 60 years old with glioma. This sequence joins TRBV29-1 and TRBJ1-3; no firm D call. Sequenced material: PBMCs, taken from a glioma patient whose treatment included an IDH1 peptide vaccine. The CDR3 sequence is CSVESDSGNTIYF. As DNA, the CDR3 is TGCAGCGTTGAATCGGACTCTGGAAACACCATATATTTT.